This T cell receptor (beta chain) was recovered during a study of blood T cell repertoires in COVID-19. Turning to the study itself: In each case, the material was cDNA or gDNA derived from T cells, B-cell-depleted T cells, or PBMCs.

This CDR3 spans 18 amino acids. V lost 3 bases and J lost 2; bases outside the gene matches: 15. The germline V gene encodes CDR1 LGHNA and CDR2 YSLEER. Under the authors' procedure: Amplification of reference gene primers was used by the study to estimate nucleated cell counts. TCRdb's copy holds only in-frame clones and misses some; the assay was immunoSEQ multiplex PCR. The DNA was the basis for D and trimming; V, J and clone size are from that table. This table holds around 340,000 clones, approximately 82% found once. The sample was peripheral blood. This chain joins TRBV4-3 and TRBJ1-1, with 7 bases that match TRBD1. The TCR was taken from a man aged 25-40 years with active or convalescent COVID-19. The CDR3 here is CASSQSGPRRGVNTEAFF. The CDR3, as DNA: TGCGCCAGCAGCCAGTCCGGGCCCCGCAGGGGGGTCAACACTGAAGCTTTCTTT.